A selection of T cell receptor beta chains follows, all from one sample in a study of T-cell memory formation after mild COVID-19. TCRdb called the 5' RACE reads again in MiXCR, with one record for every CDR3 protein. The data hold 280,000 or so distinct CDR3 sequences, with roughly 8% observed a single time. The source material was PBMCs or a T cell subset sorted from them (not recorded which). The receptors were sampled from a young man who had mild COVID-19 (a few samples of this study predate the infection). Cell type and time point are not known. Both conserved end residues are part of each CDR3. The order of the fields is V gene, D gene, CDR3 protein. The D gene is left open where the match is weak.

TRBV12-3/TRBV12-4 NA CASRDQGGQETQYF
TRBV7-2 NA CASSPLVSGANVLTF
TRBV12-5 TRBD1 CASGEDRVSEQFF
TRBV6-2/TRBV6-3 NA CATRPGNQPQHF
TRBV24-1 TRBD1 CATGTANHETQYF
TRBV7-2 NA CASSDLLGWGGGTDTQYF
TRBV5-5 NA CASSPMGAYNEQFF
TRBV7-2 NA CASSLAELGGTQYF
TRBV29-1 TRBD2 CSVQLAGGSDTQYF
TRBV5-1 NA CASSLTGHGTDTQYF
TRBV20-1 TRBD2 CSARENGGSTDTQYF
TRBV28 NA CASLRGNTGELFF
TRBV7-9 NA CASSSRQVLDEQFF
TRBV5-1 TRBD1 CASRRTGGIQETQYF
TRBV12-3/TRBV12-4 NA CASRMVARGSTEAFF
TRBV15 NA CATSRDLAGTSTDTQYF
TRBV7-6 NA CASSLVSPGGAFYNEQFF
TRBV27 NA CASRPRGAADTQYF
TRBV20-1 TRBD2 CSASTSGYYEQYF
TRBV5-6 NA CASSLLEGEQYF
TRBV9 TRBD2 CASSVGTSGSSTDTQYF
TRBV2 NA CASRSRVGETQYF
TRBV5-5 TRBD1 CASSLIEGADEQYF
TRBV2 NA CASNREGNQPQHF
TRBV11-1 NA CASSSGPQETQYF
TRBV27 TRBD2 CASSWWLAGGYNEQFF
TRBV9 NA CASSVVASPGNTIYF
TRBV4-2 NA CASSPSRRGVIQTHTGELFF
TRBV12-3/TRBV12-4 NA CASRGAGRYEQYF
TRBV5-1 NA CASSDLSGSVGELFF
TRBV10-3 TRBD1 CAISGTGGEKLFF
TRBV24-1 NA CATYPVTRGPAGDEQFF
TRBV9 NA CASSVGPGLNTGELFF
TRBV7-2 NA CASSFYLQETQYF
TRBV29-1 TRBD1 CSVEDVRDRAVNTEAFF
TRBV10-3 NA CAIRDSYGANVLTF
TRBV11-2 NA CASSPAAVEEKNIQYF
TRBV12-3/TRBV12-4 NA CASSNTGELFF
TRBV5-5 TRBD2 CASSPGGSGGLRTGELFF